This TCR beta chain was identified during a study of blood T cell repertoires in COVID-19. Overall study context: Collection of acute and convalescent COVID-19 samples took place in the United States, Italy and Spain. Nucleic acid was either cDNA or gDNA, and it came from T cells, B-cell-depleted T cells, or PBMCs.

This CDR3 region has 14 residues. Germline V lookup: CDR1 MNHNY, CDR2 SVGAGI (reference sequence). The V end was cut by 5 bases, the J end by 6 bases, with 11 bases between. Authors' processing steps: Reference gene primer amplification yielded estimated nucleated cell counts. Measured with immunoSEQ multiplex PCR; TCRdb has only the in-frame clones, and not every one. V and J calls and clone size are those listed in that table; D and trimming were worked out from the DNA. The table shows roughly 97,000 clones, with more than 85% occurring only once. The sample taken for sequencing was peripheral blood. The TCR comes from a human donor in a cohort sampled during active COVID-19. The V call is TRBV6-6, the J call TRBJ1-6; D uncertain. The CDR3 here is CASSDLLANSPLHF. In DNA, the CDR3 is TGTGCCAGCAGTGACCTCTTAGCTAATTCACCCCTCCACTTT.